This entry lists 12 T cell receptor beta chains sequenced from one sample in a study of shared clonotypes between healthy human individuals. Using immunoSEQ multiplex PCR, the repertoire was profiled, and TCRdb retains in-frame clones only, with some absent. This repertoire shows some 2 million clones, about 95% found once; its top ten account for 1.2%. As defined, naive CD8 cells were CD45RO-negative and positively selected for CCR7, with terminally differentiated effector memory CD45RA+ cells excluded. The sequenced sample consisted of naive CD8+ T cells sorted from blood. The source of these receptors is a man aged 18-30 years in good health.

V usage is TRBV2 and J usage is TRBJ2-1; 10 nucleotides align to TRBD2. J gave up 5 bases and V 5 bases, and 6 bases lay outside the gene matches. Per the germline V gene, CDR1 is SNHLY and CDR2 is FYNNEI. CDR3 length: 15 residues. The CDR3 nucleotides read TGTGCCAGCAGTCGGATTGGACTAGCGGACAATGAGCAGTTCTTC. Translation: CASSRIGLADNEQFF.

This sequence joins TRBV15 and TRBJ2-3; D gene unclear. Germline V gene lookup returns CDR1 LNHNV and CDR2 YYDKDF (reference sequence). The length of the CDR3 is 12 residues. V was trimmed by 4 bases and J by 4 bases, leaving 6 bases between them. This CDR3 is CATSMAADTQYF. In nucleotides, the CDR3 is TGTGCCACCAGCATGGCAGCAGATACGCAGTATTTT.

Details on this clone: This sequence may be a read error, since a much larger clone differs from it by one base. Other nucleotide sequences in the sample specify the same CDR3. The chain has TRBV7-6 and TRBJ2-1; D perhaps matches TRBD1 (5 bases). V lost 2 bases and J lost 1, with 6 bases in between. Looked up from germline, CDR1 is SGHVS and CDR2 is FNYEAQ. The CDR3 extends over 14 amino acids. The CDR3: CASSLSGSYNEQFF. In nucleotides, the CDR3 is TGTGCCAGCAGCTTATCAGGGTCCTACAATGAGCAGTTCTTC.

On this clone: Other DNA sequences within the sample encode an identical CDR3. This chain joins TRBV9 and TRBJ1-2; 9 nucleotides match TRBD1. The CDR3 extends over 13 amino acids. Per germline, CDR1 SGDLS and CDR2 YYNGEE. With V trimmed by 8 bases and J by 2 bases, 4 bases remained unmatched. CDR3 sequence: CASTGQGNYGYTF. CDR3 DNA sequence: TGTGCCAGTACAGGACAGGGGAACTATGGCTACACCTTC.

The genes are TRBV30 and TRBJ1-1; 7 nucleotides line up with TRBD1. V was pared by 6 bases and J by 1 base, with 5 bases of the junction left unmatched. The CDR3 contains 13 residues. Germline V CDR1 and CDR2: GTSNPN, SVGIG (reference sequence). The CDR3 region is CACDRESNTEAFF. CDR3 sequence (DNA): TGTGCCTGCGACAGGGAGTCGAACACTGAAGCTTTCTTT. Full variable domain (outside the CDR3, taken from reference TRBV30 and TRBJ1-1): SQTIHQWPATLVQPVGSPLSLECTVEGTSNPNLYWYRQAAGRGLQLLFYSVGIGQISSEVPQNLSASRPQDRQFILSSKKLLLSDSGFYLCACDRESNTEAFFGQGTRLTVV.

This clone was recorded only once. The rearrangement joins TRBV5-6 to TRBJ1-6; D remains ambiguous. Germline-derived CDR1 and CDR2 are SGHDT and YYEEEE. The CDR3 contains 13 residues. With 5 bases removed from V and 14 bases from J, the gap between germline ends came to 17 bases. The CDR3 region is CASRGTGLMALHF. CDR3 DNA sequence: TGTGCCAGCAGAGGCACGGGGTTGATGGCCCTCCACTTT.

The chain recombines TRBV6-5 with TRBJ2-2; possible D gene TRBD1, 6 bases. Trimming left V 7 bases short and J 5 bases short, with 11 bases between. This CDR3 region has 13 residues. Looked up from germline, CDR1 is MNHEY and CDR2 is SVGAGI. As DNA, the CDR3 is TGTGCCAGCAATTCCAGGGGAACCGGGGAGCTGTTTTTT. Translated, it gives CASNSRGTGELFF.

About this clone: Other DNA sequences in this specimen translate into the identical CDR3. J is TRBJ1-5 and V is TRBV9; maybe TRBD1 (6 bases). CDR1 is SGDLS, CDR2 YYNGEE, per germline. The length of the CDR3 is 14 residues. V lost 0 bases and J lost 7, with 11 bases in between. The CDR3 protein is CASSVAGDGQPQHF. In DNA, the CDR3 is TGTGCCAGCAGCGTAGCAGGGGATGGACAGCCCCAGCATTTT.

This chain uses TRBV28 with TRBJ2-5, with TRBD2 matching 7 bases. The CDR3 extends over 15 amino acids. The V segment lost 6 bases and the J segment 2 bases; nucleotides outside the gene matches: 9. CDR1 is MDHEN, CDR2 SYDVKM, per germline. This chain's CDR3 is CASSPSGADQETQYF. CDR3 DNA sequence: TGTGCCAGCAGCCCTAGCGGCGCGGATCAAGAGACCCAGTACTTC.

The chain uses TRBV9 and TRBJ2-3; TRBD2 agrees at 7 bases. Germline V CDR1 and CDR2: SGDLS, YYNGEE. Trimming cost V 3 bases and J 0 bases; bases outside gene matches: 7. The CDR3 totals 16 residues. CDR3 amino acids: CASSARTSESTDTQYF. In DNA form, the CDR3 reads TGTGCCAGCAGCGCTCGCACTAGCGAGAGCACAGATACGCAGTATTTT. The full variable domain, its missing parts supplied by reference TRBV9 and TRBJ2-3, is DSGVTQTPKHLITATGQRVTLRCSPRSGDLSVYWYQQSLDQGLQFLIQYYNGEERAKGNILERFSAQQFPDLHSELNLSSLELGDSALYFCASSARTSESTDTQYFGPGTRLTVL.

This chain links TRBV10-1 with TRBJ1-1; D gene unclear. From germline, CDR1 is WNHNN and CDR2 SYGVQD (reference sequence). Trimming left V 6 bases short and J 1 base short, with 9 bases between. CDR3 length equals 13 residues. The CDR3 coding sequence is TGCGCCAGCAGAGGAGAGGGGAACACTGAAGCTTTCTTT. Translating it yields CASRGEGNTEAFF.

The chain employs TRBV27 and TRBJ1-5; maybe TRBD1 (6 bases). Germline V gene data show CDR1 as MNHEY and CDR2 as SMNVEV (reference sequence). Trimming took off 6 bases at V and 5 bases at J, with 14 bases between the two ends. The CDR3 totals 14 residues. The CDR3 nucleotides read TGTGCCAGCAGCCCAGGGGTTCGGCATCAGCCCCAGCATTTT. Amino acids: CASSPGVRHQPQHF.